The TCR beta chain described here comes from a study of T cell responses to AZD1222 COVID-19 vaccine. The CDR3 is 15 amino acids. Data came from immunoSEQ multiplex PCR; TCRdb stores just in-frame clones and leaves some out. This sample has 85,000 to 90,000 clones; over 75% occur once, and the top ten carry less than 6%. Sample: peripheral blood, taken on day 0 of AZD1222 vaccination. J is TRBJ2-7 and V is TRBV21-1; TRBD2 is taken as the D call from the table, unchecked against the DNA. TRBV21-1 is a pseudogene locus. This receptor was identified in an adult in good health. CDR3 residues: CASSYGLAGRYEQYF. The CDR3 nucleotides are TGTGCCAGCAGCTACGGACTAGCGGGAAGATACGAGCAGTACTTC.